This entry lists 13 T cell receptor beta chains sequenced from one sample in a study of identical twins. Via MiXCR, TCRdb re-called the 5' RACE reads, giving one row per CDR3 protein. The sample records some 900,000 distinct CDR3 sequences, approximately 13% being singletons. The same sample was also used in a study of yellow fever vaccine responses in identical twins.

The source material was PBMCs. Receptors originate from a woman aged 18-29 years in good health.

The V gene is TRBV20-1, the J gene TRBJ2-1, with 11 bases lining up with TRBD2. V shed 2 bases and J 3 bases; nucleotides not matched to a gene: 3. CDR1 and CDR2 from the germline V gene are DFQATT and SNEGSKA (reference sequence). The CDR3 extends over 15 amino acids. For the CDR3, the DNA is TGCAGTGCTAGACCGACTAGCGGGGTCTACAATGAGCAGTTCTTC. It encodes CSARPTSGVYNEQFF.

This chain uses TRBV29-1 with TRBJ2-1; TRBD2 matches 13 bases. From germline, CDR1 is SQVTM and CDR2 ANQGSEA. V lost 0 bases and J lost 4; bases outside the gene matches: 0. This CDR3 has 15 residues. The CDR3 protein is CSVEEGLAGYNEQFF. CDR3 coding DNA: TGCAGCGTTGAAGAGGGACTAGCGGGGTACAATGAGCAGTTCTTC.

This chain uses TRBV20-1 with TRBJ2-1, with 12 bases fitting TRBD2. With V trimmed by 6 bases and J by 7 bases, 10 bases remained unmatched. CDR1 is DFQATT, CDR2 SNEGSKA, per germline (reference sequence). There are 15 residues in the CDR3. DNA for the CDR3: TGCAGTGCGTCGGGACTAGCGGGCCTCTCAAATGAGCAGTTCTTC. Protein: CSASGLAGLSNEQFF.

The chain combines TRBV7-9 with TRBJ2-3; TRBD2 aligns across 16 bases. V dropped 5 bases and J dropped 2; count of bases not matched to a gene: 16. Germline CDR1 is SEHNR and CDR2 is FQNEAQ (reference sequence). This CDR3 region has 21 residues. CDR3 protein: CASSHTLPGLAGGHPTDTQYF. CDR3 coding DNA: TGTGCCAGCAGCCACACGTTACCGGGACTAGCGGGAGGGCACCCCACAGATACGCAGTATTTT.

The CDR3 nucleotides read TGTGCCACCAGCACCTCCGGGACGTTGAACACTGAAGCTTTCTTT. It encodes CATSTSGTLNTEAFF. The gene calls are TRBV15 and TRBJ1-1; a weak D match, TRBD1 (5 bases). This CDR3 region has 15 residues. Trimming pared 4 bases from V and 0 bases from J, leaving 12 bases between. Germline assignment: CDR1 LNHNV and CDR2 YYDKDF (reference sequence).

This clonotype was counted only a few times. The genes are TRBV20-1 and TRBJ2-2; TRBD1 matches 8 bases. The CDR3 is made up of 15 amino acids. V lost 1 base, J lost 5 bases, and 6 bases stayed unmatched. Germline V lookup: CDR1 DFQATT, CDR2 SNEGSKA (reference sequence). As DNA, the CDR3 is TGCAGTGCTAGAGCGGACAGGGTACGAACCGGGGAGCTGTTTTTT. This encodes CSARADRVRTGELFF.

The rearrangement joins TRBV7-2 to TRBJ2-7; D gene uncertain. Germline loops: CDR1 SGHTA, CDR2 FQGNSA. This CDR3 is 14 amino acids long. The ends were cut back, 5 bases at V and 1 base at J, with 12 bases in the middle. The CDR3 reads CASSQLPFSYEQYV. CDR3 coding DNA: TGTGCCAGCAGCCAACTTCCCTTTTCCTACGAGCAGTACGTC.

This clonotype was detected a few times. The chain joins TRBV4-2 to TRBJ2-5; 9 nucleotides line up with TRBD2. CDR1 is LGHNA, CDR2 YNFKEQ, per germline. V lost 3 bases to trimming and J lost 4 bases; unmatched junction nucleotides: 6. CDR3 length: 15 amino acids. The CDR3 DNA reads as TGTGCCAGCAGCCAGGCTAGCGGGAATCGAGAGACCCAGTACTTC. It yields the protein CASSQASGNRETQYF.

This clonotype occurred a few times. The rearrangement uses TRBV18 and TRBJ1-1, with 7 positions matching TRBD1. This CDR3 has 14 amino acids. Per the germline V gene, CDR1 is KGHSH and CDR2 is LQKENI. The ends lost 1 base at V and 7 bases at J; junction bases unmatched: 6. CDR3: CASSPQGGQLEAFF. CDR3 nucleotides: TGTGCCAGCTCACCACAAGGGGGACAGCTTGAAGCTTTCTTT.

This clonotype was counted at least ten times. The chain is built from TRBV5-1 and TRBJ2-2, with TRBD1 matching over 8 bases. The trim removed 5 bases at V and 6 bases at J, leaving 9 bases unmatched. Per germline, CDR1 SGHRS and CDR2 YFSETQ. There are 15 residues in the CDR3. CDR3 sequence: CASRPPGQVAGELFF. The CDR3 DNA reads TGCGCCAGCAGACCTCCGGGACAGGTCGCCGGGGAGCTGTTTTTT.

The chain joins TRBV28 to TRBJ2-7, with a weak D call TRBD2 (6 bases). The CDR3 runs 14 residues. Trimming stripped 8 bases from V and 3 bases from J, with 17 bases between. CDR1 is MDHEN and CDR2 is SYDVKM in the germline V gene. CDR3 in DNA: TGTGCCAGCGGGCGGGACTTCCGAAACTACGAGCAGTACTTC. Its translation is CASGRDFRNYEQYF.

This clonotype was observed a handful of times. The rearrangement joins TRBV5-4 to TRBJ1-2, with 9 bases lining up with TRBD1. V was clipped by 4 bases and J by 2 bases; unmatched bases: 6. This CDR3 is built from 15 residues. Germline CDR1 is SGHNT and CDR2 is YYREEE (reference sequence). The CDR3 DNA reads as TGTGCCAGCAGCCGGGACAGGGCATTGAACTATGGCTACACCTTC. Translating gives CASSRDRALNYGYTF.

J is TRBJ2-5 and V is TRBV5-1; 8 bases fit TRBD1. CDR3 length: 22 residues. Germline CDR1 reads SGHRS; CDR2 reads YFSETQ. J lost 2 bases, V lost 0 bases, and 24 bases had no gene match. Here the CDR3 reads CASSLAVRPDRDPDRLQETQYF. CDR3 nucleotide sequence: TGCGCCAGCAGCTTGGCAGTTCGACCGGACAGGGACCCGGACAGGCTGCAAGAGACCCAGTACTTC.